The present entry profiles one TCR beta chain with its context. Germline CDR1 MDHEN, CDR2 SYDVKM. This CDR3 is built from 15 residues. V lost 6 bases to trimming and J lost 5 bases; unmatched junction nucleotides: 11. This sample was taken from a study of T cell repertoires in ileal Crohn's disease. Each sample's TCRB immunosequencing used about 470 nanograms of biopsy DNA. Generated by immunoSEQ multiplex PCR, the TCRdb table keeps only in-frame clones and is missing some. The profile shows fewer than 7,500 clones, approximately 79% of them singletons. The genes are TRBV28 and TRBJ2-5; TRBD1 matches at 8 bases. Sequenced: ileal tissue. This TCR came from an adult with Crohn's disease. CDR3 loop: CASRATGAMGETQYF. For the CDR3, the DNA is TGTGCCAGCAGGGCGACAGGGGCAATGGGGGAGACCCAGTACTTC.